The sequence of this T cell receptor (beta chain) was determined in a study of blood T cells in healthy people across ages. The study's findings and limits: When one million T cells were used, diversity estimates were thought to be underestimates. Naive T cell percentage showed a strong correlation with the diversity of TCR beta.

The ends were cut back, 3 bases at V and 3 bases at J, with 12 bases in the middle. The germline V gene encodes CDR1 SGHKS and CDR2 YYEKEE (reference sequence). The CDR3 has 14 residues. Through a sample-barcoded 5' primer and a J-beta primer mix, a second PCR was run for roughly 7 to 12 cycles. MiXCR, applied by TCRdb to the 5' RACE reads, yields one record per CDR3 protein. The sample lists more than 600,000 distinct CDR3 sequences; approximately 25% were seen once. As concerns this clonotype: Its specificity is not known.

These same data were also listed under a study on T cells of mothers and their children. As that study records: With unrelated pairs as the comparison, related mother-child pairs had a slightly higher overlap that was not significant.

The gene calls are TRBV5-5 and TRBJ1-2; unclear D gene. The sequenced sample consisted of blood. The sequence derives from a boy younger than 18 in good health. CDR3 sequence reads: CASSSSTDYYGYTF. The CDR3 DNA sequence: TGTGCCAGCAGCTCCTCGACGGATTACTATGGCTACACCTTC.